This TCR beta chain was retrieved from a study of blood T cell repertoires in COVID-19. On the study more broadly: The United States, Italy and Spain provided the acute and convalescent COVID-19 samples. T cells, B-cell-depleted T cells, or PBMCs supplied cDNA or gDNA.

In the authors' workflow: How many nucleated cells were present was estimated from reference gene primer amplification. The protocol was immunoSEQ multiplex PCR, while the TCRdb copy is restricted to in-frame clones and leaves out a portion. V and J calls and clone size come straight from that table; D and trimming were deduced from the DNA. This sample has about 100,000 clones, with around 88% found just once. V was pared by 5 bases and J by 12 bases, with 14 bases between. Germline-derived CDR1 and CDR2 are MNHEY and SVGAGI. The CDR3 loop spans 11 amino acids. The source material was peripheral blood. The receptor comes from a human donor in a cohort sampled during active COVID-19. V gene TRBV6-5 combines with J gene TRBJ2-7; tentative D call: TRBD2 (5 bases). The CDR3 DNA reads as TGTGCCAGCAGTCTGTACGGGGAGTGGTACTTC. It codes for CASSLYGEWYF.